Following are 4 T cell receptor beta chains from one sample sequenced in a study of graft-versus-host responses after intestinal transplantation. Measured with immunoSEQ multiplex PCR; TCRdb has only the in-frame clones, and not every one. This repertoire shows around 76,000 clones, 85% to 95% found once; its top ten account for over 0.4%. No cognate antigen is known for these TCRs. Sample: unstimulated CD8+ T cells sorted from spleen or lymph node cells, taken before intestinal transplant. All receptors come from a human donor who received an intestinal transplant.

Only one count was recorded for this clone. The chain has TRBV5-1 and TRBJ2-5; TRBD2 matches at 13 bases. V dropped 6 bases and J dropped 6; count of bases not matched to a gene: 23. The CDR3 has 20 amino acids. CDR1 SGHRS and CDR2 YFSETQ come from the germline V gene. The CDR3 bases are TGCGCCAGCAACTTAATAGGATGGACTAGCGGGAGTTGGGCTGTAAAGACCCAGTACTTC. It translates to CASNLIGWTSGSWAVKTQYF.

This CDR3 is CAISEGGAGELFF. The CDR3 bases are TGTGCCATCAGTGAAGGTGGTGCCGGGGAGCTGTTTTTT. The chain has TRBV10-3 and TRBJ2-2, with no clear D. This CDR3 spans 13 amino acids. The germline V and J ends were trimmed by 3 bases and 6 bases, with 8 bases remaining between them. The germline V gene encodes CDR1 ENHRY and CDR2 SYGVKD.

This clone was seen a single time. The rearrangement uses TRBV29-1 and TRBJ2-1, with D possibly TRBD1 on 7 matching bases. CDR1 and CDR2 (germline): SQVTM, ANQGSEA. This CDR3 has 13 residues. Trimming removed 6 bases at V and 5 bases at J, with 14 bases between. The CDR3 bases are TGCAGCGTCGCGGGACAGAACAACAATGAGCAGTTCTTC. This codes for CSVAGQNNNEQFF.

The chain employs TRBV4-1 and TRBJ2-1; 10 bases map to TRBD1. The V gene's germline CDR1 is MGHRA and CDR2 YSYEKL. This CDR3 is 15 amino acids long. The V segment lost 3 bases and the J segment 10 bases; nucleotides outside the gene matches: 9. The CDR3 here is CASSHAGQGQGEQFF. CDR3 coding DNA: TGCGCCAGCAGCCATGCGGGACAGGGGCAAGGCGAGCAGTTCTTC.